Presented here are 17 T cell receptor beta chains from one specimen sequenced in a study of blood T cell repertoires in COVID-19. Measured with immunoSEQ multiplex PCR; TCRdb has only the in-frame clones, and not every one. The table includes approximately 290,000 clones, approximately 90% detected once. Material: peripheral blood. Receptor source: a woman in her fifties or sixties with acute or convalescent COVID-19.

The chain couples TRBV4-1 to TRBJ2-2, with TRBD2 matching 9 bases. V lost 2 bases and J lost 3; bases outside the gene matches: 10. CDR3 length: 18 residues. Germline V gene lookup returns CDR1 MGHRA and CDR2 YSYEKL. CDR3 protein: CASSQSDRAGGYTGELFF. CDR3 DNA: TGCGCCAGCAGCCAATCGGACAGAGCGGGGGGTTACACCGGGGAGCTGTTTTTT.

The chain joins TRBV11-1 to TRBJ2-1; 7 bases map to TRBD2. V was pared by 6 bases and J by 4 bases, with 9 bases of the junction left unmatched. Germline CDR1 and CDR2: SGHAT and FQDESV (reference sequence). The CDR3 loop spans 15 amino acids. The chain's CDR3 is CASSLAASGYNEQFF. The CDR3 DNA reads as TGTGCCAGCAGTCTTGCGGCTAGCGGATACAATGAGCAGTTCTTC.

V is TRBV6-2 or TRBV6-3 and J is TRBJ2-6, with a possible D match to TRBD1 (6 bases). Germline V gene lookup returns CDR1 MNHEY and CDR2 SVGEGT. This CDR3 comprises 16 residues. The V end was cut by 4 bases, the J end by 4 bases, with 14 bases between. Written as DNA, the CDR3 is TGTGCCAGCAGTTGGGGGCTAGGGACCGGGGCCAACGTCCTGACTTTC. Amino acid sequence: CASSWGLGTGANVLTF.

The gene calls are TRBV19 and TRBJ2-7, with TRBD1 as a possible D gene (7 bases). This CDR3 region has 14 residues. The germline CDR1 and CDR2 sequences are LNHDA and SQIVND (reference sequence). Trimming shortened V by 6 bases and J by 3 bases, and 15 bases separated the two germline ends. CDR3 nucleotides: TGTGCCAGTAGGAACCAGGGGGGCCTCTACGAGCAGTACTTC. As protein: CASRNQGGLYEQYF.

This chain connects TRBV3-1 (or the pseudogene TRBV3-2) to TRBJ2-7; D perhaps matches TRBD2 (6 bases). Per the germline V gene, CDR1 is LGHDT and CDR2 is YNNKEL (reference sequence). Trimming took 3 bases from V and 2 from J, leaving 11 bases between them. This CDR3 spans 14 amino acids. Written as DNA, the CDR3 is TGTGCCAGCAGCCACGAGACTAGGACCTACGAGCAGTACTTC. Its translation: CASSHETRTYEQYF.

Concerning this clone: A junction boundary mismatches the germline segment, possibly from a read error. The chain uses TRBV5-6 and TRBJ1-1; a weak D match, TRBD1 (5 bases). The CDR3 has 14 residues. Germline CDR1 SGHDT, CDR2 YYEEEE. CDR3 loop: CASNLRTLNTEAFF. In DNA, the CDR3 is TGTGCCAGCAACTTGAGGACACTGAACACTGAAGCTTTCTTT.

V usage is TRBV2 and J usage is TRBJ1-5; TRBD1 matches at 8 bases. The CDR3 spans 13 residues. The V and J ends lost 4 bases and 6 bases, in that order; junction bases with no gene match: 2. Germline lookup yields CDR1 SNHLY and CDR2 FYNNEI. The CDR3 region has the DNA TGTGCCAGCAGTGGGACAGGGAGTCAGCCCCAGCATTTT. Protein product: CASSGTGSQPQHF.

This chain joins TRBV5-4 and TRBJ2-7; 11 bases agree with TRBD2. V trimming: 4 bases; J trimming: 6 bases; junction bases outside the gene matches: 6. The CDR3 has 14 amino acids. Germline assignment: CDR1 SGHNT and CDR2 YYREEE (reference sequence). The DNA for the CDR3 is TGTGCCAGCAGCGGGGGGCTAGCGGGAGGCGAGCAGTACTTC. Translated: CASSGGLAGGEQYF.

V and J are TRBV4-2 and TRBJ1-1; D not certain. The germline V gene has CDR1 LGHNA and CDR2 YNFKEQ. The V end lost 0 bases, the J end lost 2 bases, and 22 bases lay between the germline ends. This CDR3 is 19 amino acids long. CDR3 sequence reads: CASSQDRPAPTRSNTEAFF. CDR3 bases: TGTGCCAGCAGCCAAGATCGACCAGCGCCGACCCGCAGCAACACTGAAGCTTTCTTT.

The rearrangement links TRBV6-6 to TRBJ2-1; 8 nucleotides match TRBD2. The CDR3 is 15 amino acids. Germline trimming cut 5 bases from V and 6 bases from J; bases unmatched to any gene: 9. The germline CDR1 and CDR2 sequences are MNHNY and SVGAGI (reference sequence). The CDR3 protein is CASSQVDGRVNEQFF. The CDR3 DNA reads TGTGCCAGCAGTCAGGTGGACGGGAGGGTCAATGAGCAGTTCTTC.

The chain combines TRBV6-2 or TRBV6-3 with TRBJ1-2, with D uncertain. Trimming removed 5 bases at V and 5 bases at J, with 15 bases between. Germline CDR1 and CDR2: MNHEY and SVGEGT. The CDR3 totals 14 residues. CDR3 protein: CASSPFVAGYGYTF. DNA of the CDR3: TGTGCCAGCAGTCCCTTCGTCGCGGGATATGGCTACACCTTC.

The chain couples TRBV7-8 to TRBJ2-2, with a tentative D call TRBD2 (6 bases). This CDR3 has 16 amino acids. Trimming cost V 1 base and J 2 bases, with 11 bases left between them. Germline CDR1 and CDR2: SGHVS and FQNEAQ. CDR3 loop: CASSLVWGDNTGELFF. In DNA, the CDR3 is TGTGCCAGCAGCTTAGTATGGGGGGACAACACCGGGGAGCTGTTTTTT. Together with reference TRBV7-8 and TRBJ2-2, the CDR3 gives the full variable domain: GAGVSQSPRYKVAKRGQDVALRCDPISGHVSLFWYQQALGQGPEFLTYFQNEAQLDKSGLPSDRFFAERPEGSVSTLKIQRTQQEDSAVYLCASSLVWGDNTGELFFGEGSRLTVL.

The CDR3 nucleotides are TGTGCCAGCTTCGACAGGGGCTATGGCTACACCTTC. The encoded protein is CASFDRGYGYTF. The rearrangement uses TRBV28 and TRBJ1-2, with 8 bases lining up with TRBD1. Trimming cost V 8 bases and J 4 bases; bases outside gene matches: 3. The CDR3 has 12 residues. Germline V gives CDR1 MDHEN, CDR2 SYDVKM.

This chain connects TRBV7-2 to TRBJ2-1; 8 nucleotides line up with TRBD1. There are 18 residues in the CDR3. After removal of 5 bases from V and 5 bases from J, the junction contained 17 bases not matched to a gene. The V gene's germline CDR1 is SGHTA and CDR2 FQGNSA. As DNA, the CDR3 is TGTGCCAGCAGCCGTGATCCCACTGCAGGGGGCGCCCACAATGAGCAGTTCTTC. Its protein is CASSRDPTAGGAHNEQFF.

Comment on this clone: This sample includes further DNA sequences coding for the same CDR3. The chain recombines TRBV18 with TRBJ1-1; the D is unclear. This CDR3 has 12 amino acids. V was pared by 6 bases and J by 3 bases, with 8 bases between. Per germline, CDR1 KGHSH and CDR2 LQKENI. The CDR3 DNA is TGTGCCAGCTCGCCCCGGGACACTGAAGCTTTCTTT. Translation: CASSPRDTEAFF.

The chain recombines TRBV19 with TRBJ2-2; 7 bases are a match to TRBD1. The V segment lost 3 bases and the J segment 3 bases; nucleotides outside the gene matches: 4. Germline V gene lookup returns CDR1 LNHDA and CDR2 SQIVND (reference sequence). The CDR3 sequence is 15 residues long. CDR3 in DNA: TGTGCCAGTAGTATCGGACAGGTCTACACCGGGGAGCTGTTTTTT. It yields the protein CASSIGQVYTGELFF.

The chain recombines TRBV5-1 with TRBJ2-7; TRBD2 matches at 12 bases. The V gene's germline CDR1 is SGHRS and CDR2 YFSETQ. Trimming at V came to 3 bases and at J to 0 bases, leaving 10 bases not matched to a gene. The CDR3 covers 18 residues. This CDR3 reads CASSSRTSGDALSYEQYF. The DNA of the CDR3 is TGCGCCAGCAGCTCGAGGACTAGCGGGGATGCCCTCTCCTACGAGCAGTACTTC.